Included here is one TCR beta chain sequence, with context. Its target is not known. Into CD45RA+ naive and CD45RA-negative memory subsets, the CD4+ cells were split. The table came from immunoSEQ multiplex PCR; TCRdb's copy has only in-frame clones and leaves some out. The repertoire includes 980,000 or so clones, approximately 80% of them detected once, and about 1.5% sits in the top ten. The CDR3 consists of 16 residues. Per germline, CDR1 LNHNV and CDR2 YYDKDF (reference sequence). Deletions cut 3 bases from V and 0 bases from J, with 11 bases between. This entry comes from a study of shared clonotypes between healthy human individuals. Study results and caveats: Only blood underwent sampling, and tissue repertoires likely differ. Naive CD4 clonotypes were shared across a few donors at 4.5% to 6.5%.

Sequences were obtained from memory CD4+ T cells sorted from blood. Subset of the sample: CD45RA-negative fraction. The chain recombines TRBV15 with TRBJ2-2; D remains unclear. The clonotype originates from a man aged 18 to 29 in good health. The CDR3 DNA sequence: TGTGCCACCAGCAGGGGCTCGATGACGAACACCGGGGAGCTGTTTTTT. The encoded protein is CATSRGSMTNTGELFF.